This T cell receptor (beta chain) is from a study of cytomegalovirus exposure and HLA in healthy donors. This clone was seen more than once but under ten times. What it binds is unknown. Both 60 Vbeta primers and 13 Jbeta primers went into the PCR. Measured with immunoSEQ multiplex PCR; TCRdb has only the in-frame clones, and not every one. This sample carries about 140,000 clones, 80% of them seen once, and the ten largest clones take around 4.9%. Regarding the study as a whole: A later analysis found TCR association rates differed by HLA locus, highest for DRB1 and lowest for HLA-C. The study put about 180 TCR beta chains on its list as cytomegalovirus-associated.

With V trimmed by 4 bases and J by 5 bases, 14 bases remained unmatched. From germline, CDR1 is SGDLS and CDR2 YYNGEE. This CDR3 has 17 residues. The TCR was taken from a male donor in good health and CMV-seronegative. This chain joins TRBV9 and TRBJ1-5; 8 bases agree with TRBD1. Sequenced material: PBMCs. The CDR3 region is CASSLKSRTGWDQPQHF. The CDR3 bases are TGTGCCAGCAGCTTGAAGTCTCGGACAGGGTGGGATCAGCCCCAGCATTTT.